Below, 23 T cell receptor beta chains from the same sample are listed, as sequenced in a study of shared clonotypes between healthy human individuals. Data came from immunoSEQ multiplex PCR; TCRdb stores just in-frame clones and leaves some out. The sample contains roughly 2.2 million clones, approximately 95% of which appear only once. Sample: naive CD4+ T cells from PBMCs. As for subset: CD45RA+ positively selected. The receptors originated from a man between 18 and 35 years old in good health. Some clones in this sample may be carry-over from other donors' samples.

The chain is built from TRBV7-2 and TRBJ2-5; D is perhaps TRBD1 or TRBD2 (6 bases each). This CDR3 is built from 13 residues. Germline assignment: CDR1 SGHTA and CDR2 FQGNSA. Trimming left V 5 bases short and J 5 bases short, with 12 bases between. CDR3 in DNA: TGTGCCAGCAGCCGGGGGACAACGGAGACCCAGTACTTC. It translates to CASSRGTTETQYF. The full variable domain, its missing parts supplied by reference TRBV7-2 and TRBJ2-5, is GAGVSQSPSNKVTEKGKDVELRCDPISGHTALYWYRQSLGQGLEFLIYFQGNSAPDKSGLPSDRFSAERTGGSVSTLTIQRTQQEDSAVYLCASSRGTTETQYFGPGTRLLVL.

The chain is built from TRBV18 and TRBJ2-1; 11 bases map to TRBD2. J was trimmed by 0 bases and V by 5 bases; bases with no gene match: 3. CDR1 is KGHSH and CDR2 is LQKENI in the germline V gene. This CDR3 has 16 amino acids. CDR3 in amino acids: CASSWTSGYSYNEQFF. The CDR3 DNA reads TGTGCCAGCTCATGGACTAGCGGGTACTCCTACAATGAGCAGTTCTTC.

Note on this clone: This CDR3 is also generated by other DNA sequences in the sample. The rearrangement joins TRBV9 to TRBJ2-1; TRBD2 matches at 10 bases. Trimming took 3 bases from V and 3 from J; bases not matched to a gene: 6. The CDR3 sequence is 16 residues long. The V gene's germline CDR1 is SGDLS and CDR2 YYNGEE. CDR3 coding DNA: TGTGCCAGCAGCGCCCTAGGACTAGCGGACTACAATGAGCAGTTCTTC. Protein sequence: CASSALGLADYNEQFF.

This clone has just one count. The J gene is TRBJ1-4, the V gene TRBV15; weak D call: TRBD1 (5 bases). Germline loops: CDR1 LNHNV, CDR2 YYDKDF (reference sequence). V shed 0 bases and J shed 5 bases, with 13 bases lying between them. This CDR3 has 16 residues. CDR3 sequence (DNA): TGTGCCACCAGCAGAGATCGGCGGGGCATCAATGAAAAACTGTTTTTT. It specifies CATSRDRRGINEKLFF.

J is TRBJ1-4 and V is TRBV5-1; D is undetermined. In germline, CDR1 is SGHRS, CDR2 YFSETQ. Trimming cost V 0 bases and J 7 bases, with 10 bases left between them. This CDR3 contains 14 residues. CDR3 sequence (DNA): TGCGCCAGCAGCTTGGGGAGCCTCGGTGAAAAACTGTTTTTT. Encoded protein: CASSLGSLGEKLFF.

Worth noting for this clone: Additional DNA sequences in this sample encode the identical CDR3. The chain carries TRBV18 and TRBJ2-5; D remains unclear. Germline V gives CDR1 KGHSH, CDR2 LQKENI. The CDR3 sequence is 12 residues long. V was cut by 0 bases and J by 5 bases, with 4 bases left in between. The CDR3 DNA sequence: TGTGCCAGCTCACCACCCCGGGAGACCCAGTACTTC. Translation gives CASSPPRETQYF.

The rearrangement uses TRBV9 and TRBJ2-7, with a tentative D call TRBD1 (6 bases). Trimming stripped 0 bases from V and 4 bases from J, with 14 bases between. Germline CDR1 SGDLS, CDR2 YYNGEE. The CDR3 spans 15 residues. In DNA, the CDR3 is TGTGCCAGCAGCGTAGTGGCAGGGGCGGGTTACGAGCAGTACTTC. It yields the protein CASSVVAGAGYEQYF.

V usage is TRBV27 and J usage is TRBJ2-1, with TRBD2 matching 15 bases. Trimming removed 3 bases from V and 2 bases from J; junction bases left unmatched: 11. Germline loops: CDR1 MNHEY, CDR2 SMNVEV (reference sequence). CDR3 length equals 20 residues. CDR3 nucleotides: TGTGCCAGCAGTTTCCTAATTTCCGGGACTAGCGGGAGGCCCTACAATGAGCAGTTCTTC. Protein sequence: CASSFLISGTSGRPYNEQFF.

V usage is TRBV6-1 and J usage is TRBJ1-1; D is perhaps TRBD1 (6 bases). CDR1 is MNHNS and CDR2 is SASEGT in the germline V gene. Between the trimmed V and J ends, which lost 6 bases and 2 bases, there was a span of 16 bases. The CDR3 contains 15 residues. The CDR3 reads CASRGKSRGNTEAFF. The CDR3 DNA sequence: TGTGCCAGCAGAGGCAAGAGCAGGGGAAACACTGAAGCTTTCTTT.

The V gene is TRBV5-1, the J gene TRBJ2-1; 7 bases line up with TRBD1. V lost 0 bases and J lost 7; bases outside the gene matches: 4. CDR1 and CDR2 (germline): SGHRS, YFSETQ. The CDR3 covers 14 residues. The CDR3: CASSLGDSRNEQFF. CDR3 coding DNA: TGCGCCAGCAGCTTGGGGGACAGTAGGAATGAGCAGTTCTTC.

The rearrangement uses TRBV5-1 and TRBJ2-7; D might be TRBD1 or TRBD2, each matching 5 bases. Germline CDR1 and CDR2: SGHRS and YFSETQ. The CDR3 extends over 14 amino acids. V gave up 4 bases and J gave up 3 bases, with 14 bases separating them. As DNA, the CDR3 is TGCGCCAGCAGCCCCGGGACCGCTTACTACGAGCAGTACTTC. Protein sequence: CASSPGTAYYEQYF.

The V call is TRBV6-5, the J call TRBJ2-7; D is uncertain. This CDR3 is 11 amino acids long. The V gene lost 5 bases and the J gene lost 7 bases, with 9 bases spanning the gap. The germline V gene has CDR1 MNHEY and CDR2 SVGAGI. The CDR3 here is CASSPTPEQYF. Written as DNA, the CDR3 is TGTGCCAGCAGTCCGACACCTGAGCAGTACTTC.

This clone was seen a handful of times. The chain recombines TRBV18 with TRBJ1-4, with 7 bases lining up with TRBD1. This CDR3 is built from 15 residues. Germline lookup yields CDR1 KGHSH and CDR2 LQKENI. Losses at the gene ends were 5 bases for V and 8 bases for J; bases not matched to a gene: 11. CDR3 region: CASSGTGTESEKLFF. The CDR3 DNA is TGTGCCAGCTCAGGTACCGGGACAGAAAGCGAAAAACTGTTTTTT.

V and J are TRBV5-1 and TRBJ2-5, with D perhaps assigned TRBD1 or TRBD2 (5 bases each). The CDR3 spans 13 residues. Germline V gene data show CDR1 as SGHRS and CDR2 as YFSETQ. V was clipped by 2 bases and J by 5 bases, with 10 bases between them. CDR3 in DNA: TGCGCCAGCAGCTTCTCAGGGAGTGAGACCCAGTACTTC. Translated, it gives CASSFSGSETQYF.

The chain recombines TRBV28 with TRBJ1-6; D not certain. The germline CDR1 and CDR2 sequences are MDHEN and SYDVKM. Deletions cut 6 bases from V and 10 bases from J, with 16 bases between. The CDR3 is 14 residues long. As DNA, the CDR3 is TGTGCCAGCAGAACGGACGGACGGGTCTCACCCCTCCACTTT. It codes for CASRTDGRVSPLHF.

This clone occurred a few times. The chain recombines TRBV6-1 with TRBJ1-1, with D hard to call. The CDR3 has 15 amino acids. In germline, CDR1 is MNHNS, CDR2 SASEGT. The V end was cut by 2 bases, the J end by 2 bases, with 12 bases between. Here the CDR3 DNA reads TGTGCCAGCAGTGAAAGCGGGAATGCTAACACTGAAGCTTTCTTT. Amino acids: CASSESGNANTEAFF.

J is TRBJ2-7 and V is TRBV5-4; TRBD1 or TRBD2 may be the D gene (6 bases each). This CDR3 region has 15 residues. Germline V gene data show CDR1 as SGHNT and CDR2 as YYREEE (reference sequence). V was trimmed by 4 bases and J by 0 bases, leaving 14 bases between them. The CDR3 loop is CASSPGARNSYEQYF. CDR3 DNA: TGTGCCAGCAGCCCGGGGGCCCGAAACTCCTACGAGCAGTACTTC. Looking up the rest from reference TRBV5-4 and TRBJ2-7 gives the full variable domain: ETGVTQSPTHLIKTRGQQVTLRCSSQSGHNTVSWYQQALGQGPQFIFQYYREEENGRGNFPPRFSGLQFPNYSSELNVNALELDDSALYLCASSPGARNSYEQYFGPGTRLTVT.

This chain connects TRBV9 to TRBJ1-3, with D tentatively TRBD1 (5 bases). The V end lost 0 bases, the J end lost 2 bases, and 9 bases lay between the germline ends. The CDR3 runs 15 residues. Germline V lookup: CDR1 SGDLS, CDR2 YYNGEE. This CDR3 is CASSVGLGAGNTIYF. In nucleotides, the CDR3 is TGTGCCAGCAGCGTAGGGCTAGGGGCTGGAAACACCATATATTTT.

The chain is built from TRBV4-1 and TRBJ2-7; perhaps D is TRBD1 or TRBD2 (6 bases each). Trimming took 5 bases from V and 5 from J, leaving 16 bases between them. Germline CDR1 reads MGHRA; CDR2 reads YSYEKL. The CDR3 loop spans 14 amino acids. The CDR3 nucleotides read TGCGCCAGCAGCTTGCGGGCAGGGGAGGACGAGCAGTACTTC. Amino acid sequence: CASSLRAGEDEQYF.

CDR3 sequence reads: CASSQLPVGFDQETQYF. In DNA form, the CDR3 reads TGCGCCAGCAGCCAACTTCCTGTCGGGTTTGACCAAGAGACCCAGTACTTC. V usage is TRBV4-1 and J usage is TRBJ2-5; no clear D gene. Per germline, CDR1 MGHRA and CDR2 YSYEKL. The ends were cut back, 2 bases at V and 0 bases at J, with 16 bases in the middle. The CDR3 length is 17 residues.

This chain uses TRBV7-2 with TRBJ1-2; the D gene is possibly TRBD1 (5 bases). CDR1 SGHTA and CDR2 FQGNSA come from the germline V gene. CDR3 length: 15 amino acids. With 0 bases removed from V and 8 bases from J, the gap between germline ends came to 16 bases. Written as DNA, the CDR3 is TGTGCCAGCAGCTTAGCATGGGGCCAGAAGGGGGGCTACACCTTC. This sequence encodes CASSLAWGQKGGYTF.

The rearrangement joins TRBV30 to TRBJ1-6; the D is unclear. This CDR3 spans 14 amino acids. The germline V gene has CDR1 GTSNPN and CDR2 SVGIG (reference sequence). The V gene lost 0 bases and the J gene lost 10 bases, with 13 bases spanning the gap. The CDR3 bases are TGTGCCTGGAGTGTAGTGGGCGAAGGATCACCCCTCCACTTT. The encoded protein is CAWSVVGEGSPLHF.

The chain carries TRBV27 and TRBJ2-2; D perhaps matches TRBD2 (6 bases). Germline values: CDR1 MNHEY, CDR2 SMNVEV (reference sequence). There are 15 residues in the CDR3. V was trimmed by 2 bases and J by 6 bases, leaving 13 bases between them. CDR3 amino acids: CASSLVGSSAGELFF. CDR3 bases: TGTGCCAGCAGTTTAGTCGGGAGTTCGGCCGGGGAGCTGTTTTTT.